This T cell receptor (beta chain) was identified during a study of T-cell memory formation after mild COVID-19 listed by TCRdb under 2021. About the full investigation: Most TCR sequence clusters were specific to one of the two donors. Two young, previously healthy adult volunteers made up the cohort, one male and one female. T-cell clones expanding and contracting after mild COVID-19 in a couple of donors were tracked by longitudinal TCRalpha and TCRbeta repertoire sequencing. Overall results and qualifications from the work: From day 15 to 85, contracting clones showed balanced CD4/CD8 phenotypes, whereas a second wave of clones that expanded from day 15 to 37 leaned towards CD4+. Some responding clones were detected in pre-infection memory, suggesting pre-existing cross-reactive memory T cells joined the SARS-CoV-2 response. Contracting CD4+ clones were located mainly in the CM and EM memory subsets, whereas CD8+ clones were found to be enriched in EMRA. The study covered only two mild cases, and larger cohorts including severe cases with pre-infection samples were considered necessary. SARS-CoV-2 specificity of the second-wave clones peaking on day 37 was not confirmed.

For sequencing, an Illumina NovaSeq 6000 was employed. TCRalpha and TCRbeta cDNA libraries were built by 5'RACE with constant-segment primers, adding sample barcodes and unique molecular identifiers. RNA was extracted from every sample with Trizol reagent. The libraries were amplified in two PCR steps, and the second step added a second sample barcode and Illumina TruSeq adapters. Sequencing of libraries was performed on an Illumina NovaSeq with 2 x 150 bp paired-end reads. As for the authors' bioinformatics: With migec v1.2.7, reads were demultiplexed and then collapsed into UMI-guided consensus sequences. Using mixcr v2.1.11, the UMI consensuses were aligned to TRA and TRB V and J templates and assembled into clonotypes. A clonotype was counted as expanded or contracted only if both edgeR and NoisET called the change significant, with noise models trained on biological replicates. For edgeR calls, the thresholds were a false discovery rate-adjusted p below 0.01 and a log2 fold-change of 1. As an exploratory analysis of dynamics, max-normalized trajectories of the 1000 most abundant clonotypes were examined by PCA with hierarchical clustering. The CD4 or CD8 phenotype of responding clones was assigned using the separately sequenced CD4+ and CD8+ repertoires. The public reads were reanalyzed by TCRdb: fastp trimming at Q25, MiXCR alignment, in-frame beta chains only. Identical CDR3 protein sequences are pooled into one entry, listed with their most common genes and DNA. None of the V and J calls come from the authors' own analysis; TCRdb made them. Present in this sample are about 620,000 distinct CDR3 sequences, about a sixth of which were seen just once. Clones ranked in the top ten supply about 12% of the sample.

This clonotype appeared a few times. It lacks a known antigen. No per-base quality is available; no much larger clone lies one base away. PBMCs were isolated by Ficoll-Paque density gradient centrifugation. From the cysteine through the phenylalanine, the CDR3 covers 14 amino acids. Just the 42-base CDR3 DNA is kept, in frame starting at base 1. Trimming accounts for 4 bases at V and 6 bases at J, while the number of junction bases matched to no gene is 6. Taken from the germline V gene, the CDR1 and CDR2 loops are SGHRS and YFSETQ. This TCR came from an adult woman who had mild COVID-19 (a few samples of this study predate the infection). The sample titles of this study are shuffled in the database, so cell type and time point are left out; the donor was told from shared clones. The chain is encoded by TRBV5-1 joined to TRBJ1-5, and 8 junctional nucleotides match TRBD1. Sequencing input: PBMCs or a T cell subset sorted from them (not recorded which). The sequence in DNA is TGCGCCAGCAGCCCCGACAGGGGAAGTCAGCCCCAGCATTTT. Its product reads: CASSPDRGSQPQHF.